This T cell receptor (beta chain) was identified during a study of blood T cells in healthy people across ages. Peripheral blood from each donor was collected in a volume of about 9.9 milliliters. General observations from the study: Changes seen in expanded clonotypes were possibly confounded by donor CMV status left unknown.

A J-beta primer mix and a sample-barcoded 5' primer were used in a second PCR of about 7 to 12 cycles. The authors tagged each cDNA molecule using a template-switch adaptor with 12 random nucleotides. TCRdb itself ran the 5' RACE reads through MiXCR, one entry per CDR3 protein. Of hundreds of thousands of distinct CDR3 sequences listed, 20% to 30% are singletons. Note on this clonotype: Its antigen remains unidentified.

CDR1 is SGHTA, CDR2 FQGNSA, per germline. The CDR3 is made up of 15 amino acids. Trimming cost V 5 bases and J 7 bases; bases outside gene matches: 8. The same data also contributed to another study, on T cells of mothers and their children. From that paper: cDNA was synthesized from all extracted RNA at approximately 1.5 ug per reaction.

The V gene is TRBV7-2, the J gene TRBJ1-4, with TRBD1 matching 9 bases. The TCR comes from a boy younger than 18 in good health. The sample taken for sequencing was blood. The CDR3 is CASSPWTGATEKLFF. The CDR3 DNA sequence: TGTGCCAGCAGCCCCTGGACAGGGGCAACTGAAAAACTGTTTTTT.